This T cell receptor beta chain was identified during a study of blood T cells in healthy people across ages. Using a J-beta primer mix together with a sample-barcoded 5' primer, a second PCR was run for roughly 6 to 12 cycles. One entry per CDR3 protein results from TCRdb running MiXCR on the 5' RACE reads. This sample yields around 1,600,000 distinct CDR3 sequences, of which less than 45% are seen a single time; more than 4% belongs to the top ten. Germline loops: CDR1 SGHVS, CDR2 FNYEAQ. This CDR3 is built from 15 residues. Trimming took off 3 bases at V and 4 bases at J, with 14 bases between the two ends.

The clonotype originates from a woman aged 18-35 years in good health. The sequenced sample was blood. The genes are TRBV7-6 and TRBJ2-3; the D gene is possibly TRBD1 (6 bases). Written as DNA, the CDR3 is TGTGCCAGCAGCTTTTACTCAGGGGCCGCAGATACGCAGTATTTT. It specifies CASSFYSGAADTQYF.